A single sample gave rise to the 7 T cell receptor beta chains below, sequenced in a study of CD8+CD57+ T cells in acquired aplastic anemia. Genomic DNA acted as the template from which TCR beta VDJ combination and CDR3 sequence profiling were carried out. TCRdb reprocessed the reads via MiXCR and lists one record per CDR3 protein. There are approximately 70,000 distinct CDR3 sequences in the sample; around 55% occur only once, and 2.5% lies in the top ten. Sequenced material: sorted CD4+, CD8+, or CD8+CD57+ T cells (not recorded which) from PBMCs. These receptors were obtained from a human donor in good health, serving as a control.

The genes are TRBV25-1 and TRBJ1-2; D remains ambiguous. The CDR3 is 13 residues long. V was cut by 3 bases and J by 2 bases, with 7 bases left in between. Germline loops: CDR1 MGHDK, CDR2 SYGVNS. This CDR3 reads CASSETRNYGYTF. The DNA for the CDR3 is TGTGCCAGCAGTGAGACACGGAACTATGGCTACACCTTC.

V is TRBV7-6 and J is TRBJ2-7; TRBD1 aligns across 8 bases. Trimming took 6 bases from V and 0 from J; bases not matched to a gene: 1. Germline V gene data show CDR1 as SGHVS and CDR2 as FNYEAQ. CDR3 length: 13 residues. CDR3 DNA sequence: TGTGCCAGCAGGGGACAGGCCTCCTACGAGCAGTACTTC. Protein: CASRGQASYEQYF.

Ten or more counts support this clonotype. The gene calls are TRBV19 and TRBJ2-7; 13 bases map to TRBD2. The germline V gene encodes CDR1 LNHDA and CDR2 SQIVND (reference sequence). Unmatched junction bases numbered 10, after V lost 3 bases and J lost 2 bases. The CDR3 is 18 residues long. The CDR3 region has the DNA TGTGCCAGTAGTATGTTGGGTACTAGCGGGAGGGTAACCTACGAGCAGTACTTC. Translating it yields CASSMLGTSGRVTYEQYF. The full variable domain, rest sourced from reference TRBV19 and TRBJ2-7, is DGGITQSPKYLFRKEGQNVTLSCEQNLNHDAMYWYRQDPGQGLRLIYYSQIVNDFQKGDIAEGYSVSREKKESFPLTVTSAQKNPTAFYLCASSMLGTSGRVTYEQYFGPGTRLTVT.

This clonotype has at least ten counts. The chain recombines TRBV5-5 with TRBJ1-2; D not certain. Trimming cost V 0 bases and J 2 bases, with 5 bases left between them. The germline gives CDR1 SGHKS, CDR2 YYEKEE (reference sequence). The CDR3 runs to 13 residues. CDR3 bases: TGTGCCAGCAGCTTGGGCAGCAACTATGGCTACACCTTC. Protein product: CASSLGSNYGYTF.

The table lists this clonotype with many counts. The rearrangement links TRBV30 to TRBJ1-1; D possibly corresponds to TRBD1 (6 bases). Germline values: CDR1 GTSNPN, CDR2 SVGIG (reference sequence). V lost 0 bases and J 1 base, leaving 6 bases between the germline ends. This CDR3 is built from 13 residues. CDR3 loop: CAWSVQGNTEAFF. The CDR3 region has the DNA TGTGCCTGGAGTGTACAGGGGAACACTGAAGCTTTCTTT.

There are many counts of this clonotype. The gene calls are TRBV5-4 and TRBJ1-1; 8 bases are a match to TRBD1. Germline lookup yields CDR1 SGHNT and CDR2 YYREEE (reference sequence). The CDR3 consists of 13 residues. V lost 7 bases, J lost 2 bases, and 4 bases stayed unmatched. CDR3 DNA sequence: TGTGCCAGCCAGGGGGCGTATAACACTGAAGCTTTCTTT. Translated: CASQGAYNTEAFF.

The sample holds many counts of this clonotype. The chain is built from TRBV19 and TRBJ1-1; possible D gene TRBD1, 5 bases. Trimming removed 1 base from V and 3 bases from J, with 12 bases in between. The CDR3 is 15 residues long. The germline V gene has CDR1 LNHDA and CDR2 SQIVND (reference sequence). CDR3 nucleotide sequence: TGTGCCAGTAGTATAGTAGGCAGAGGGGACACTGAAGCTTTCTTT. Encoded protein: CASSIVGRGDTEAFF.